These T cell receptor beta chains were read from a single sample in a study of shared clonotypes between healthy human individuals. Some clones are missing from TCRdb's copy, which holds only in-frame ones; the method was immunoSEQ multiplex PCR. The table has some 2,100,000 clones, approximately 94% seen once. Sequenced sample: naive CD4+ T cells sorted from blood. These receptors originate from a young man in good health. Each CDR3 is given with its conserved first and last residue. D genes are given only for firm matches. A clone size is listed for some rows: how often the clone was seen (once, few, many), or a class if it is expanded.

D: -
V: TRBV14
J: TRBJ1-6
size: -
DNA: TGTGCCAGCAGCCAAGGGAGAGGCTTAAGGTCACCCCTCCACTTT
CDR3: CASSQGRGLRSPLHF

D: TRBD1
V: TRBV5-1
J: TRBJ1-6
size: -
DNA: TGCGCCAGCAGCTTGGAGGGACAGGGCGGCAATTCACCCCTCCACTTT
CDR3: CASSLEGQGGNSPLHF

D: -
V: TRBV28
J: TRBJ2-2
size: -
DNA: TGTGCCAGCAGTTCGCTAGGGGAAGCGAACACCGGGGAGCTGTTTTTT
CDR3: CASSSLGEANTGELFF

D: TRBD2
V: TRBV5-4
J: TRBJ2-7
size: -
DNA: TGTGCCAGCAGCTTGGCGGGAGGGCCCTCGGAGCAGTACTTC
CDR3: CASSLAGGPSEQYF

D: -
V: TRBV28
J: TRBJ1-1
size: -
DNA: TGTGCCAGCAGACTACTCACAGGGAACGGGGCCACTGAAGCTTTCTTT
CDR3: CASRLLTGNGATEAFF

D: -
V: TRBV5-1
J: TRBJ1-2
size: -
DNA: TGCGCCAGCAGCTTGTGGTCTGATAGTGGCTACACCTTC
CDR3: CASSLWSDSGYTF

D: -
V: TRBV5-1
J: TRBJ2-3
size: -
DNA: TGCGCCAGCAGCTCCATTGGAATCAGCACAGATACGCAGTATTTT
CDR3: CASSSIGISTDTQYF

D: TRBD1
V: TRBV2
J: TRBJ2-7
size: -
DNA: TGTGCCAGCTCAGGACAGGGGGCCGAGCAGTACTTC
CDR3: CASSGQGAEQYF

D: -
V: TRBV5-4
J: TRBJ2-2
size: -
DNA: TGTGCCAGCAGCTTGCTCGAGGGGAATACCGGGGAGCTGTTTTTT
CDR3: CASSLLEGNTGELFF

D: -
V: TRBV7-2
J: TRBJ2-3
size: once
DNA: TGTGCCAGCGCCCAGTGGGATACGCAGTATTTT
CDR3: CASAQWDTQYF

D: TRBD1
V: TRBV19
J: TRBJ1-1
size: -
DNA: TGTGCCAGTAGTATGCAGGGGGCGCGCGCTGAAGCTTTCTTT
CDR3: CASSMQGARAEAFF

D: TRBD1
V: TRBV28
J: TRBJ1-4
size: -
DNA: TGTGCCAGCAGCTCGGGACAGTCTAATGAAAAACTGTTTTTT
CDR3: CASSSGQSNEKLFF

D: -
V: TRBV28
J: TRBJ2-1
size: -
DNA: TGTGCCAGCATCTTAGCGCTTTCTAATGAGCAGTTCTTC
CDR3: CASILALSNEQFF